This is a list of T cell receptor beta chains from one sample in a study of blood T cell repertoires in COVID-19. Libraries were prepared by immunoSEQ multiplex PCR; TCRdb keeps only in-frame clonotypes and omits some of them. The table shows about 120,000 clones, with about 83% occurring only once. Sequences were obtained from peripheral blood. The receptors shown here come from a man at least 80 years old with active or convalescent COVID-19. Each CDR3 is given with its conserved first and last residue. The D gene is left open where the match is weak. Some rows mark clone size as missing; the rest say once, few, many or name a class of expanded clone.

CDR3	DNA	V	size	J	length	D
CASSQNWADSNQPQHF	TGCGCCAGCAGTCAAAACTGGGCAGATAGCAATCAGCCCCAGCATTTT	TRBV23-1	once	TRBJ1-5	16	.
CASSQDWLAGVGSKNIQYF	TGCGCCAGCAGCCAAGATTGGCTAGCGGGGGTTGGATCTAAAAACATTCAGTACTTC	TRBV4-3	.	TRBJ2-4	19	TRBD2
CAISEISGGTSEQYF	TGTGCCATCAGTGAGATTAGCGGGGGGACCAGCGAGCAGTACTTC	TRBV10-3	.	TRBJ2-7	15	TRBD2
CASSVGLATSTDTQYF	TGTGCCAGCAGCGTAGGACTAGCGACTAGCACAGATACGCAGTATTTT	TRBV9	few	TRBJ2-3	16	TRBD2
CAISERGQEETQYF	TGTGCCATCAGTGAAAGGGGACAGGAAGAGACCCAGTACTTC	TRBV10-3	.	TRBJ2-5	14	TRBD1
CASSTRTGDNEQFF	TGTGCCAGCAGCACACGGACAGGGGACAATGAGCAGTTCTTC	TRBV3-1/TRBV3-2	.	TRBJ2-1	14	TRBD1
CASSQLAGGPDTQYF	TGCGCCAGCAGCCAACTAGCGGGGGGGCCGGATACGCAGTATTTT	TRBV4-3	.	TRBJ2-3	15	TRBD2
CASGTDRASYEQYF	TGTGCCAGCGGTACGGACAGGGCCTCCTACGAGCAGTACTTC	TRBV6-5	.	TRBJ2-7	14	TRBD1
CASSPRDSLPSYEQYF	TGTGCCAGCAGCCCGCGGGACAGCCTACCCTCCTACGAGCAGTACTTC	TRBV7-2	.	TRBJ2-7	16	.
CASSVAAGAGNTIYF	TGTGCCAGCAGCGTAGCTGCAGGGGCTGGAAACACCATATATTTT	TRBV9	.	TRBJ1-3	15	.
CASSQDQERGVGYEQYF	TGCGCCAGCAGCCAAGATCAGGAAAGGGGTGTGGGATACGAGCAGTACTTC	TRBV4-1	.	TRBJ2-7	17	.
CASSLEMGPGETQYF	TGTGCCAGCAGCTTAGAGATGGGGCCAGGAGAGACCCAGTACTTC	TRBV7-6	once	TRBJ2-5	15	.
CASKSGNPASRNRGTDTQYF	TGCGCCAGCAAGAGCGGCAACCCAGCATCGAGAAACCGGGGCACAGATACGCAGTATTTT	TRBV5-1	.	TRBJ2-3	20	.
CASRPTSGSYNEQFF	TGCGCCAGCAGACCAACTAGCGGGTCTTACAATGAGCAGTTCTTC	TRBV5-1	.	TRBJ2-1	15	TRBD2
CASSPPTGYTEAFF	TGTGCCAGCAGTCCCCCGACAGGGTACACTGAAGCTTTCTTT	TRBV28	.	TRBJ1-1	14	TRBD1
CASSFRDREFYEQYF	TGTGCCAGCAGCTTCCGGGACAGGGAGTTCTACGAGCAGTACTTC	TRBV11-2	.	TRBJ2-7	15	TRBD1
CASSETGVPNTEAFF	TGTGCCAGCAGCGAAACAGGGGTTCCAAACACTGAAGCTTTCTTT	TRBV9	once	TRBJ1-1	15	TRBD1
CASSPQTGRINQPQHF	TGTGCCAGCAGTCCCCAGACAGGGAGGATCAATCAGCCCCAGCATTTT	TRBV2	.	TRBJ1-5	16	TRBD1
CASSTRTGGNPHEQYF	TGTGCCAGCAGCACTCGGACAGGGGGCAATCCCCACGAGCAGTACTTC	TRBV3-1/TRBV3-2	.	TRBJ2-7	16	TRBD1
CASSWTGLGYTF	TGTGCCAGCAGTTGGACAGGGCTTGGCTACACCTTC	TRBV12-3/TRBV12-4	.	TRBJ1-2	12	TRBD1
CASSPIGSDNEKLFF	TGTGCCAGCAGCCCGATAGGGAGTGATAATGAAAAACTGTTTTTT	TRBV7-2	.	TRBJ1-4	15	.
CASSQDGGAAYNEQFF	TGCGCCAGCAGCCAAGATGGGGGGGCTGCTTACAATGAGCAGTTCTTC	TRBV4-3	.	TRBJ2-1	16	.
CASSYNGQGVDEQYF	TGTGCCAGCAGCTATAATGGACAGGGAGTCGACGAGCAGTACTTC	TRBV5-8	few	TRBJ2-7	15	TRBD1
CASRPTGVRNGYTF	TGTGCCAGCAGGCCGACAGGGGTTAGGAATGGCTACACCTTC	TRBV2	.	TRBJ1-2	14	TRBD1
CASSPRDTYNEQFF	TGTGCCAGCAGCCCCCGGGACACCTACAATGAGCAGTTCTTC	TRBV4-2	.	TRBJ2-1	14	.
CASSESRGPDTQYF	TGCGCCAGCAGTGAGTCTAGGGGTCCAGATACGCAGTATTTT	TRBV10-1	.	TRBJ2-3	14	.
CAISDPGVKGGPTEAFF	TGTGCCATCAGTGACCCAGGGGTCAAGGGGGGGCCCACTGAAGCTTTCTTT	TRBV10-3	.	TRBJ1-1	17	.
CASSRTGDQPQHF	TGTGCCAGCAGCCGGACAGGGGATCAGCCCCAGCATTTT	TRBV12-3/TRBV12-4	.	TRBJ1-5	13	TRBD1
CASAELLNRDYTF	TGTGCCAGTGCTGAGCTACTTAACAGGGACTACACCTTC	TRBV19	.	TRBJ1-2	13	.
CASSHDGRANGYTF	TGCGCCAGCAGCCACGATGGGCGAGCTAATGGCTACACCTTC	TRBV4-3	.	TRBJ1-2	14	.
CSASPGGTSPLHF	TGCAGTGCTAGTCCAGGGGGGACTTCACCCCTCCACTTT	TRBV20-1	few	TRBJ1-6	13	TRBD1
CASSSSGGDRYSYNEQFF	TGTGCCAGCAGCTCTAGCGGGGGTGACCGATACTCCTACAATGAGCAGTTCTTC	TRBV6-4	.	TRBJ2-1	18	TRBD2
CAISESTGGNEKLFF	TGTGCCATCAGTGAGTCAACAGGGGGGAATGAAAAACTGTTTTTT	TRBV10-3	.	TRBJ1-4	15	TRBD1
CASSLAGGRSADTQYF	TGCGCCAGCAGCTTGGCTGGAGGGAGAAGCGCAGATACGCAGTATTTT	TRBV5-1	.	TRBJ2-3	16	.
CASSQESGTDYGYTF	TGTGCCAGCAGCCAGGAATCCGGGACAGACTATGGCTACACCTTC	TRBV14	.	TRBJ1-2	15	TRBD1
CASSWTRNTEAFF	TGTGCCAGCAGTTGGACACGGAACACTGAAGCTTTCTTT	TRBV6-5	.	TRBJ1-1	13	.
CASSYSRVYNEQFF	TGTGCCAGCAGTTACTCGAGGGTCTACAATGAGCAGTTCTTC	TRBV6-6	few	TRBJ2-1	14	.
CASSLMQGPLSTDTQYF	TGCGCCAGCAGCCTTATGCAGGGGCCACTAAGCACAGATACGCAGTATTTT	TRBV4-1	.	TRBJ2-3	17	.
CASSFLNTGELFF	TGTGCCAGCAGCTTTCTTAACACCGGGGAGCTGTTTTTT	TRBV7-8	.	TRBJ2-2	13	.
CASSQTSGGASSTDTQYF	TGTGCCAGCAGCCAAACTAGCGGGGGGGCCTCTAGCACAGATACGCAGTATTTT	TRBV11-3	.	TRBJ2-3	18	TRBD2